Described below is a single T cell receptor (beta chain) sequence and its context. TCRdb keeps only in-frame clones here, not all; method: immunoSEQ multiplex PCR. The sample yields over 200,000 clones, 88% seen once. The data derive from a study of blood T cell repertoires in COVID-19. The CDR3 consists of 17 residues. From germline, CDR1 is KGHSH and CDR2 LQKENI. V lost 3 bases, J lost 5 bases, and 19 bases lay in between. Material for sequencing was peripheral blood. This chain uses TRBV18 with TRBJ1-4; D might be TRBD1 (6 bases). This receptor was identified in a woman in her thirties or forties who had recovered from COVID-19. The CDR3 DNA follows: TGTGCCAGCTCACCGCCCGGGACACCGAACCTGAATGAAAAACTGTTTTTT. Translating it yields CASSPPGTPNLNEKLFF.